This T cell receptor (beta chain) was retrieved from a study of T cells after yellow fever vaccination. Study observations and caveats: Bulk-population clonotypes that are abundant could appear as contaminants in FACS-sorted repertoires. The booster saw the reappearance of most primary-vaccination clones (roughly 96% CD4, almost 90% CD8).

The TCR cDNA carried a universal primer site and UMIs from 5'RACE template switching. MiXCR was run by TCRdb on the 5' RACE reads, yielding one entry per CDR3 protein. Here the sample spans 300,000 to 400,000 distinct CDR3 sequences, 3% to 4.5% being singletons. Trimming left V 5 bases short and J 2 bases short, with 13 bases between. Germline CDR1 and CDR2: SGHTA and FQGNSA. This CDR3 region has 15 residues. Of note for this clonotype: Its cognate antigen is unknown.

The receptor was isolated from a man aged 18 to 35 who received the YFV17D yellow fever vaccine. The sequences come from PBMCs, collected 5 days after the yellow fever booster vaccination. This chain joins TRBV7-2 and TRBJ2-1; possibly TRBD2 for D (6 bases). The CDR3, as DNA: TGTGCCAGCAGCCCCCCGGCTAGCGCCTACAATGAGCAGTTCTTC. Translation gives CASSPPASAYNEQFF. Full variable domain (remainder filled in from reference TRBV7-2 and TRBJ2-1): GAGVSQSPSNKVTEKGKDVELRCDPISGHTALYWYRQSLGQGLEFLIYFQGNSAPDKSGLPSDRFSAERTGGSVSTLTIQRTQQEDSAVYLCASSPPASAYNEQFFGPGTRLTVL.